Listed below are T cell receptor beta chains from one sample, sequenced in a study of blood T cell repertoires in COVID-19. TCRdb's copy holds only in-frame clones and misses some; the assay was immunoSEQ multiplex PCR. The table has around 47,000 clones, approximately 80% seen once. Material for sequencing was peripheral blood. These receptors came from a man between 65 and 85 years old with active COVID-19. Each CDR3 is given with its conserved first and last residue. A D gene is named only where the DNA matches it firmly. Not all rows give a size; the values are once, few, many and, for expanded clones, a class.

cdr3_nt	cdr3_aa	j_call	d_call	clone_size	v_call
TGTGCCAGCAGCTGGGGGCAAAATAGCAATCAGCCCCAGCATTTT	CASSWGQNSNQPQHF	TRBJ1-5	NA	NA	TRBV11-2
TGTGCCAGCTCGCCATCCAGGGGGTTCGAGCAGTACTTC	CASSPSRGFEQYF	TRBJ2-7	TRBD1	NA	TRBV18
TGTGCCAGCAGTTACTCTGACGGGGAGAGCTCACCCCTCCACTTT	CASSYSDGESSPLHF	TRBJ1-6	NA	NA	TRBV6-5
TGCGCCAGCATGGCGGGGAAAGATACGCAGTATTTT	CASMAGKDTQYF	TRBJ2-3	NA	NA	TRBV5-1
TGCGCCAGCAGCCCGGGCGGGGACAGGGTGGTGGGTTCCTACGAGCAGTACTTC	CASSPGGDRVVGSYEQYF	TRBJ2-7	TRBD1	NA	TRBV5-1
TGTGCCAGCAGCTTAGAACAGGGAAGCATGAACACTGAAGCTTTCTTT	CASSLEQGSMNTEAFF	TRBJ1-1	NA	NA	TRBV7-6
TGTGCCAGCAGCTTGGGACAGGGAGGCACAGATACGCAGTATTTT	CASSLGQGGTDTQYF	TRBJ2-3	TRBD1	NA	TRBV5-6
TGTGCCAGCAACACCAGAAGAAGCAATCAGCCCCAGCATTTT	CASNTRRSNQPQHF	TRBJ1-5	NA	NA	TRBV7-3
TGTGCCAGCTCACACCAGGGCAGGGGGGATCAGCCCCAGCATTTT	CASSHQGRGDQPQHF	TRBJ1-5	TRBD1	few	TRBV18
TGCGCCAGCAGCCCCACGGCGGGGGGGCCGAGTAATGAGCAGTTCTTC	CASSPTAGGPSNEQFF	TRBJ2-1	TRBD2	NA	TRBV4-3
TGTGCCAGCAGCTTAGTTGCTACTCCGGGACTTGGCATCTACGAGCAGTACTTC	CASSLVATPGLGIYEQYF	TRBJ2-7	NA	once	TRBV7-2
TGTGCCAGCAGTCAAGAGACTTCCTACTACGAGCAGTACTTC	CASSQETSYYEQYF	TRBJ2-7	NA	NA	TRBV6-2/TRBV6-3
TGCGCCAGCAGCCAAGCTTACAGGGTCATTAACTATGGCTACACCTTC	CASSQAYRVINYGYTF	TRBJ1-2	NA	NA	TRBV4-3
TGTGCCAGCAGCAGGACTAGCGGGGGGGTAGAGACCCAGTACTTC	CASSRTSGGVETQYF	TRBJ2-5	TRBD2	NA	TRBV5-4
TGTGCCAGTAGTAGAACGGCTGGAAACACCATATATTTT	CASSRTAGNTIYF	TRBJ1-3	NA	few	TRBV19
TGTGCCAGCAGCCCACGAGTCTACAATGAGCAGTTCTTC	CASSPRVYNEQFF	TRBJ2-1	NA	NA	TRBV7-8
TGTGCCAGCAGCCAAACAGGGGGCTCCTATAATTCACCCCTCCACTTT	CASSQTGGSYNSPLHF	TRBJ1-6	TRBD1	NA	TRBV4-2
TGTGCCTGGAGTGGGAAAGCCGGGACAGCAACTAATGAAAAACTGTTTTTT	CAWSGKAGTATNEKLFF	TRBJ1-4	TRBD1	NA	TRBV30
TGCAGCGTTGCTGACCCCCGGGACAGGGACACTGAAGCTTTCTTT	CSVADPRDRDTEAFF	TRBJ1-1	TRBD1	NA	TRBV29-1
TGTGCCAGCAGCACCCGGACAGGGACGGGCACTGAAGCTTTCTTT	CASSTRTGTGTEAFF	TRBJ1-1	TRBD1	NA	TRBV7-2
TGTGCCAGCTCACCATCACTAGCGGGGGTTTCCACAGATACGCAGTATTTT	CASSPSLAGVSTDTQYF	TRBJ2-3	TRBD2	NA	TRBV18
TGTGCCAGCAGCAAACTGCGGGGGGACCCCCAAGAGACCCAGTACTTC	CASSKLRGDPQETQYF	TRBJ2-5	TRBD2	NA	TRBV7-6
TGTGCCAGCAGCCCGAGGAGACAGTACACTGAAGCTTTCTTT	CASSPRRQYTEAFF	TRBJ1-1	NA	NA	TRBV3-1/TRBV3-2
TGTGCCAGCAGTACCCAGCGAGGCACTGAAGCTTTCTTT	CASSTQRGTEAFF	TRBJ1-1	NA	few	TRBV21-1
TGTGCCAGCAGCGGGGGACTCCTAGACTCTGGAAACACCATATATTTT	CASSGGLLDSGNTIYF	TRBJ1-3	NA	NA	TRBV9
TGTGCCAGCAGCAAAACTCCGGATACGCAGTATTTT	CASSKTPDTQYF	TRBJ2-3	NA	NA	TRBV9
TGTGCCAGCAGCTTACAGCGGGGGGGCGCCTACGAGCAGTACTTC	CASSLQRGGAYEQYF	TRBJ2-7	TRBD2	NA	TRBV7-2
TGCGCCAGCAGCCTGACCACAGGGGCCGGGGAGCAGTACTTC	CASSLTTGAGEQYF	TRBJ2-7	TRBD1	NA	TRBV5-1
TGTGCCAGCAGCCCAGGACAGGGGCTACCCAACTATGGCTACACCTTC	CASSPGQGLPNYGYTF	TRBJ1-2	TRBD1	NA	TRBV6-2/TRBV6-3
TGTGCCAGCAGTTATTCTCCCCCGGGGGGAATATACAATGAGCAGTTCTTC	CASSYSPPGGIYNEQFF	TRBJ2-1	TRBD2	NA	TRBV6-2/TRBV6-3
TGTGCCAGCAGCCAGGTAGGGGGGAACACTGAAGCTTTCTTT	CASSQVGGNTEAFF	TRBJ1-1	NA	NA	TRBV9
TGCAGCGTTGAGGCAAGCAGGAACAAAAAGACCCAGTACTTC	CSVEASRNKKTQYF	TRBJ2-5	NA	NA	TRBV29-1
TGCAGTGCTAGTCTCGTGGGGACAGGGGTTGAGCAGTACTTC	CSASLVGTGVEQYF	TRBJ2-7	TRBD1	NA	TRBV20-1
TGTGCCAGCAGTCGGTATATGAACACTGAAGCTTTCTTT	CASSRYMNTEAFF	TRBJ1-1	NA	NA	TRBV14
TGTGCCAGCAGTGAATGGCAGGGGAACACTGAAGCTTTCTTT	CASSEWQGNTEAFF	TRBJ1-1	NA	NA	TRBV6-1
TGTGCCAGCAGCGTAGGTGAGGGTCTGCCTAATTCACCCCTCCACTTT	CASSVGEGLPNSPLHF	TRBJ1-6	NA	NA	TRBV9
TGTGCCAGCAGCACCCAGACAGGGACAAAAGAGACCCAGTACTTC	CASSTQTGTKETQYF	TRBJ2-5	TRBD1	NA	TRBV7-2
TGTGCCAGCAGCTCCGAGAGAACAGGGATTTTAGACGAGCAGTACTTC	CASSSERTGILDEQYF	TRBJ2-7	NA	NA	TRBV9
TGTGCCAGTAAACGGGCTAGCGGGGGGGTGGATACGCAGTATTTT	CASKRASGGVDTQYF	TRBJ2-3	TRBD2	NA	TRBV19
TGTGCCAGCAGTGAAGGAACAGGGGAGGTAGAGACCCAGTACTTC	CASSEGTGEVETQYF	TRBJ2-5	NA	once	TRBV6-1
TGTGCCAGCAGCCGACAGGACACAGGGGGCAATCAGCCCCAGCATTTT	CASSRQDTGGNQPQHF	TRBJ1-5	TRBD1	NA	TRBV6-2/TRBV6-3
TGTGCCAGCAGCGGACGAAGACAGGGGTATAATTCACCCCTCCACTTT	CASSGRRQGYNSPLHF	TRBJ1-6	TRBD1	NA	TRBV2
TGCGCCAGCAGCTTGGCGGGACAGGGACAAGAGACCCAGTACTTC	CASSLAGQGQETQYF	TRBJ2-5	TRBD1	NA	TRBV5-1
TGTGCCAGCAGCTTGAAAGCGGGGACTGAAGCTTTCTTT	CASSLKAGTEAFF	TRBJ1-1	NA	NA	TRBV5-6
TGCGCCAGCAGCCAAGAGACAGTGGTGCGCTACGAGCAGTACTTC	CASSQETVVRYEQYF	TRBJ2-7	NA	NA	TRBV4-1
TGTGCCAGCAGGGAGGGGGCGATAAGTGAAAAACTGTTTTTT	CASREGAISEKLFF	TRBJ1-4	TRBD1	NA	TRBV2
TGTGCCACCCGCCAGTCCCACGAGCAGTACTTC	CATRQSHEQYF	TRBJ2-7	NA	NA	TRBV6-5
TGTGCCAGCAGCCGGCGGGGGGTCACAGATACGCAGTATTTT	CASSRRGVTDTQYF	TRBJ2-3	TRBD2	NA	TRBV14
TGTGCCAGCAGGACCGGGACTACGAACACCGGGGAGCTGTTTTTT	CASRTGTTNTGELFF	TRBJ2-2	TRBD2	NA	TRBV7-2
TGTGCCAGCAGCTTGGACAGGGGGCTTATCGGCAATCAGCCCCAGCATTTT	CASSLDRGLIGNQPQHF	TRBJ1-5	TRBD1	NA	TRBV7-8
TGCGCCAGCAGCCAAATGGTTGGACTAGCGGGGGGCTCGGCCGGGGAGCTGTTTTTT	CASSQMVGLAGGSAGELFF	TRBJ2-2	TRBD2	NA	TRBV4-3
TGCGCCAGCAGCCAAGATGCGAGGGAGGGTCAGCCCCAGCATTTT	CASSQDAREGQPQHF	TRBJ1-5	NA	once	TRBV4-3
TGTGCCAGCAGTCTCGGTGAGACCCAGTACTTC	CASSLGETQYF	TRBJ2-5	NA	NA	TRBV2
TGTGCCAGCAGTTACTCGACCGGGGGGTCTGGCTACACCTTC	CASSYSTGGSGYTF	TRBJ1-2	NA	NA	TRBV6-5